Listed below are T cell receptor beta chains from one sample, sequenced in a study of T cell responses to AZD1222 COVID-19 vaccine. Here immunoSEQ multiplex PCR was the method, and the copy in TCRdb shows in-frame clones only, minus some. The sample lists fewer than 200,000 clones; roughly 90% were seen once. The sequencing used peripheral blood, collected 28 days after the second AZD1222 dose. The receptors were sampled from an adult who received the AZD1222 COVID-19 vaccine. Both conserved end residues are part of each CDR3.

TRBJ1-1 TRBV7-2 CASSLRDGNTEAFF
TRBJ2-5 TRBV11-3 CASSLASSETQYF
TRBJ1-5 TRBV19 CASSRDVYSNQPQHF
TRBJ1-6 TRBV7-2 CASSLVEQGTGYSPLHF
TRBJ1-5 TRBV30 CAWSRMGGFGASNQPQHF
TRBJ1-3 TRBV2 CASHSSGNTIYF
TRBJ1-4 TRBV4-3 CASSQGDSNEKLFF
TRBJ1-1 TRBV7-8 CASSRTGGLAEAFF
TRBJ1-2 TRBV6-5 CASSYSRGHGYGYTF
TRBJ2-7 TRBV19 CASSTGRSYEQYF
TRBJ2-7 TRBV27 CASRTGTGSYEQYF
TRBJ1-2 TRBV6-2/TRBV6-3 CASSYSHLTGGKPHGYTF
TRBJ1-1 TRBV7-9 CASSRRDLEAFF
TRBJ2-1 TRBV6-5 CASLQKMFF
TRBJ2-1 TRBV3-1/TRBV3-2 CASSPGRGGNEQFF
TRBJ2-3 TRBV5-1 CASSLELRGTGTDTQYF
TRBJ1-1 TRBV7-9 CASNSRAQHTEAFF